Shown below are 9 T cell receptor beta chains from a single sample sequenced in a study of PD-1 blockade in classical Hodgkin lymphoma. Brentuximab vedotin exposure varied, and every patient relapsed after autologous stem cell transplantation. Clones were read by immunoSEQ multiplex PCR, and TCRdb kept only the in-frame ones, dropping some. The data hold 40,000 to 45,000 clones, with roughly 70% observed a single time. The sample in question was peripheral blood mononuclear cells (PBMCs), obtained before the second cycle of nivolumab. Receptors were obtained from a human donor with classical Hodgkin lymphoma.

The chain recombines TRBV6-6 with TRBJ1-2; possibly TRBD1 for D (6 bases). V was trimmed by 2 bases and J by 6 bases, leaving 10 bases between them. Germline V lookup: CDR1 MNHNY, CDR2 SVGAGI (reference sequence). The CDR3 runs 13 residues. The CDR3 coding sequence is TGTGCCAGCAGTTACGGAGGGGGAGATGGCTACACCTTC. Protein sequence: CASSYGGGDGYTF.

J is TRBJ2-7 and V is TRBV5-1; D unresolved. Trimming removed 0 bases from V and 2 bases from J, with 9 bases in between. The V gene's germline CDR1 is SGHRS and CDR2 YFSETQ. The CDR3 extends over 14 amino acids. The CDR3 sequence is CASSLGEGPYEQYF. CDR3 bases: TGCGCCAGCAGCTTGGGAGAAGGGCCCTACGAGCAGTACTTC.

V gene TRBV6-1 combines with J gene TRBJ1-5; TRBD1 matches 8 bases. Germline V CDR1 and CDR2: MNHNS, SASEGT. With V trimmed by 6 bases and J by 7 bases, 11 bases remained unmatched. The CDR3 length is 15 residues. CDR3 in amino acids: CASSDATGVSQPQHF. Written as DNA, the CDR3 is TGTGCCAGCAGCGATGCGACAGGGGTGAGCCAGCCCCAGCATTTT.

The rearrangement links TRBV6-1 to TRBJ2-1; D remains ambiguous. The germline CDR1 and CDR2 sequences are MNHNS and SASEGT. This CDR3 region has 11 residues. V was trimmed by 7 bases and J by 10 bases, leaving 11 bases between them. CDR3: CASMTNTEQFF. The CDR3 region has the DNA TGTGCCAGCATGACGAATACCGAGCAGTTCTTC.

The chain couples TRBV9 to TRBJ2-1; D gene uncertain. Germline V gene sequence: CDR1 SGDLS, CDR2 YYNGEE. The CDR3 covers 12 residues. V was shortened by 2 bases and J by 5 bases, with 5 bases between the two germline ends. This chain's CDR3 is CASSVINNEQFF. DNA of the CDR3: TGTGCCAGCAGCGTCATAAACAATGAGCAGTTCTTC.

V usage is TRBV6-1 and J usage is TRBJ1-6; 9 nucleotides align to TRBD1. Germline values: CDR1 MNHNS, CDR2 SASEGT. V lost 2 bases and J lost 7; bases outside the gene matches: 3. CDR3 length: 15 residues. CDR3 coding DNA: TGTGCCAGCAGTGAATGGACAGGGGCAAATTCACCCCTCCACTTT. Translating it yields CASSEWTGANSPLHF.

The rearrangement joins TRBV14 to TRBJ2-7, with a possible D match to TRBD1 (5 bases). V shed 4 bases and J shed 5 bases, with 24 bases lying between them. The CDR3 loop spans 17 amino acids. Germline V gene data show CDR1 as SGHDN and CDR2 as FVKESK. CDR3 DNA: TGTGCCAGCAGCCTTCTCACCCAGGGTAATAGACGGCACGAGCAGTACTTC. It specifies CASSLLTQGNRRHEQYF.

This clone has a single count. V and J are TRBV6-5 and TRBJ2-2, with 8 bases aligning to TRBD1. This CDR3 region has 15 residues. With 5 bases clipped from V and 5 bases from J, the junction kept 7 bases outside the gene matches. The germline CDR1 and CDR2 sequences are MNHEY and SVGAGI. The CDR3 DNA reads TGTGCCAGCAGTCTTAGGGACAGGCTTACCGGGGAGCTGTTTTTT. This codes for CASSLRDRLTGELFF.

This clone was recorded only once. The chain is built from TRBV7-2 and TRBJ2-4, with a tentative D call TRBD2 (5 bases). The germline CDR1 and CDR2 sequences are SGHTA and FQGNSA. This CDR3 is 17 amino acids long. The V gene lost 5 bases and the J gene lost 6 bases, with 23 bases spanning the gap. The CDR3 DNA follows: TGTGCCAGCAGCGGAGGAGTTGCGCCGATCCCCGGAAACATTCAGTACTTC. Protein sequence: CASSGGVAPIPGNIQYF.